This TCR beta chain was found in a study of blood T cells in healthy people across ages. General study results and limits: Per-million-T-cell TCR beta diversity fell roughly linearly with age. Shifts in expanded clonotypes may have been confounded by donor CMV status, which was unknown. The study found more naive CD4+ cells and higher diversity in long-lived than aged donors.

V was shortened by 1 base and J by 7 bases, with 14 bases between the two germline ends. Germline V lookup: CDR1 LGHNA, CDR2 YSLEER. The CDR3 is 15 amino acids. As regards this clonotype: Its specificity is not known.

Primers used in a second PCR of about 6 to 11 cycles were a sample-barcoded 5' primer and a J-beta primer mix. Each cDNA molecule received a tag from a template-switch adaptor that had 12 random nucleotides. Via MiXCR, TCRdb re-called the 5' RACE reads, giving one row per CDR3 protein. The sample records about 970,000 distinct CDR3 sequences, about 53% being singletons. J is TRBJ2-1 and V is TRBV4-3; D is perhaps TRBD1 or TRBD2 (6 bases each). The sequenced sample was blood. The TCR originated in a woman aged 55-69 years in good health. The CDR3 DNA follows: TGCGCCAGCAGCCAAGGGGGGGCCCCATGGAATGAGCAGTTCTTC. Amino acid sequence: CASSQGGAPWNEQFF.